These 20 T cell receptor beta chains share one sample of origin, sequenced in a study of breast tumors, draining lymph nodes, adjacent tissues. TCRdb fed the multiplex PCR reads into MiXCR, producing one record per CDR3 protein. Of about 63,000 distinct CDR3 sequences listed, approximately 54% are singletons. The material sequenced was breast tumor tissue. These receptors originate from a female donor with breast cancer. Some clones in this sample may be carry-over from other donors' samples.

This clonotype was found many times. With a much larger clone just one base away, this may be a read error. CDR3 region: CSGGPTSGYTEQFF. In DNA, the CDR3 is TGCAGCGGGGGTCCGACTAGCGGTTACACTGAGCAGTTCTTC. The J gene is TRBJ2-1, the V gene TRBV20-1, with 9 bases lining up with TRBD2. This CDR3 region has 14 residues. Germline CDR1 is DFQATT and CDR2 is SNEGSKA (reference sequence).

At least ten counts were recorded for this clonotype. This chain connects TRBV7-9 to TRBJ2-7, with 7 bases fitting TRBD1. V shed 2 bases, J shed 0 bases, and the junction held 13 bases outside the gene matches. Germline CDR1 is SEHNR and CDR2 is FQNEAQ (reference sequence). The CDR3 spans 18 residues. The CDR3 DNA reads TGTGCCAGCAGCTTACGAGGGGGCCGGGACAGTGGCTCCTACGAGCAGTACTTC. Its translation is CASSLRGGRDSGSYEQYF.

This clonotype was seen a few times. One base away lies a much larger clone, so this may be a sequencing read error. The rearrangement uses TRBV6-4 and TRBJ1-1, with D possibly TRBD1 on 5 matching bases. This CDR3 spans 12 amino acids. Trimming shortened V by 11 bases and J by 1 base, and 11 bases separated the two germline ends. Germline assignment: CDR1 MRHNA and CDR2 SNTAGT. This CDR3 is CAWEGENTEAFF. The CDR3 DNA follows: TGTGCCTGGGAAGGGGAGAACACTGAAGCTTTCTTT.

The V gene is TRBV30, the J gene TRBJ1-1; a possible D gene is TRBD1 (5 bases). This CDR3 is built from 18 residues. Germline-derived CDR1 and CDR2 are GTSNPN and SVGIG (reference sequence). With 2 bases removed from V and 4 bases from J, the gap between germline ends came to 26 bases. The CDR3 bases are TGTGCCTGGAGTCTTAAAGAGCACAAGGGGCGATTGGCCACTGAAGCTTTCTTT. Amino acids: CAWSLKEHKGRLATEAFF.

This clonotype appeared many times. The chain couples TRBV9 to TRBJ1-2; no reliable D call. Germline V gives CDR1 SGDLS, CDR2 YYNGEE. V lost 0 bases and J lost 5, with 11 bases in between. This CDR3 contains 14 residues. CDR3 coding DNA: TGTGCCAGCAGCGTAGGAGACACAGCTTATGGCTACACCTTC. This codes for CASSVGDTAYGYTF.

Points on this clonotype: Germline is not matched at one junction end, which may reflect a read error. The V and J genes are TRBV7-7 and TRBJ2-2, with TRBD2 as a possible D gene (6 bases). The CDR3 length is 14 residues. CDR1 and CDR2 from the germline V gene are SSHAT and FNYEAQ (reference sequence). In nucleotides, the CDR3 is TGTGCTAGCAGCCCCACGGGGAGGAACGGGGAGCTGTTTTTT. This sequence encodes CASSPTGRNGELFF.

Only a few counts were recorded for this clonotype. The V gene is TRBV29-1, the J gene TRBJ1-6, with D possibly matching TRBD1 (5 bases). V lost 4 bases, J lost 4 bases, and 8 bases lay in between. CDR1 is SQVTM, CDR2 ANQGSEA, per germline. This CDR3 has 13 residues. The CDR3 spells CSVGDGYNSPLHF. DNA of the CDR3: TGCAGCGTTGGGGACGGTTATAATTCACCCCTCCACTTT.

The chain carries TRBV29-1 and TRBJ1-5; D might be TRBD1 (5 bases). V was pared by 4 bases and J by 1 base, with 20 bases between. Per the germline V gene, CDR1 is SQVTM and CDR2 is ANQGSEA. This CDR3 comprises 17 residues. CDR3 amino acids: CSVVVAGPGRSNQPQHF. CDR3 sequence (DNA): TGCAGCGTTGTAGTTGCGGGACCCGGGAGAAGCAATCAGCCCCAGCATTTT.

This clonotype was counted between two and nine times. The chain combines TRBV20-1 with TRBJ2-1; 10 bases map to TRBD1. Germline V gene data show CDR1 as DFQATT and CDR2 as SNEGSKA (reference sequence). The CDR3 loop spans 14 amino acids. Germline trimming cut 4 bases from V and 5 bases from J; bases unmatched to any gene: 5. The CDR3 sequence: CSAKRTGGDNEQFF. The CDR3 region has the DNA TGCAGTGCTAAACGGACAGGGGGGGACAATGAGCAGTTCTTC.

CDR3 loop: CASSRETEAFF. The CDR3 nucleotides read TGTGCCAGCTCCCGGGAGACTGAAGCTTTCTTT. V is TRBV2 and J is TRBJ1-1; the D is unclear. Germline loops: CDR1 SNHLY, CDR2 FYNNEI. This CDR3 is 11 amino acids long. Trimming removed 8 bases from V and 5 bases from J, with 9 bases in between. Combining the CDR3 with reference TRBV2 and TRBJ1-1 gives the whole variable domain EPEVTQTPSHQVTQMGQEVILRCVPISNHLYFYWYRQILGQKVEFLVSFYNNEISEKSEIFDDQFSVERPDGSNFTLKIRSTKLEDSAMYFCASSRETEAFFGQGTRLTVV.

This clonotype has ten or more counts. The CDR3 loop reads CASAGQNNQPQHF. In DNA form, the CDR3 reads TGTGCCAGCGCTGGGCAGAACAATCAGCCCCAGCATTTT. The chain joins TRBV27 to TRBJ1-5; D gene uncertain. In germline, CDR1 is MNHEY, CDR2 SMNVEV (reference sequence). Trimming cost V 8 bases and J 3 bases, with 11 bases left between them. This CDR3 region has 13 residues.

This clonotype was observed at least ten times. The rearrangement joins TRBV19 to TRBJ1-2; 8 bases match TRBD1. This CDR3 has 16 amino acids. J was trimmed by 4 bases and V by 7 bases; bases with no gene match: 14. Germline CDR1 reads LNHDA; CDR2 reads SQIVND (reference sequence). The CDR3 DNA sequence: TGTGCCAGTAACCAGCACAGGGGGAGTTCGAGCTATGGCTACACCTTC. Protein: CASNQHRGSSSYGYTF. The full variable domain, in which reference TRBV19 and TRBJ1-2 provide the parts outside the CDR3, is DGGITQSPKYLFRKEGQNVTLSCEQNLNHDAMYWYRQDPGQGLRLIYYSQIVNDFQKGDIAEGYSVSREKKESFPLTVTSAQKNPTAFYLCASNQHRGSSSYGYTFGSGTRLTVV.

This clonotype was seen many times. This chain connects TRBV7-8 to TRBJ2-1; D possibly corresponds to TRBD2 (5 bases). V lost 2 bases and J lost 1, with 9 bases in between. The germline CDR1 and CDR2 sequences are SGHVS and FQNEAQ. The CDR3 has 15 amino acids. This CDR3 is CASSLRLASYNEQFF. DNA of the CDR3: TGTGCCAGCAGCTTAAGGCTAGCTTCCTACAATGAGCAGTTCTTC.

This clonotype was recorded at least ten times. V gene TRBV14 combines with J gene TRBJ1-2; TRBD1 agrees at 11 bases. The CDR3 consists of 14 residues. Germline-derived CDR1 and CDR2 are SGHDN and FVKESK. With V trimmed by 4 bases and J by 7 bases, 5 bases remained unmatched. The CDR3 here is CASSPLGTGGGYTF. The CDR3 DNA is TGTGCCAGCAGCCCTCTTGGGACAGGGGGTGGCTACACCTTC.

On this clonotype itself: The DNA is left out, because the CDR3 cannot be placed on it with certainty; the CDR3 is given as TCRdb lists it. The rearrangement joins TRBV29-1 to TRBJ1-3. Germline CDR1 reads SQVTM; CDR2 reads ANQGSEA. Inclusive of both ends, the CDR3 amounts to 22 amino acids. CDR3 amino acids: CSVVYFCASKIPGLSSGNTIYF.

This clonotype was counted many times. CDR3 DNA sequence: TGTGCCAGCAGCTTAGCGGGGAGCATCGGGGAGACCCAGTACTTC. This gives the protein CASSLAGSIGETQYF. The genes are TRBV2 and TRBJ2-5, with 8 bases aligning to TRBD2. J gave up 5 bases and V 6 bases, and 11 bases lay outside the gene matches. The CDR3 is 15 residues long. Per the germline V gene, CDR1 is SNHLY and CDR2 is FYNNEI.

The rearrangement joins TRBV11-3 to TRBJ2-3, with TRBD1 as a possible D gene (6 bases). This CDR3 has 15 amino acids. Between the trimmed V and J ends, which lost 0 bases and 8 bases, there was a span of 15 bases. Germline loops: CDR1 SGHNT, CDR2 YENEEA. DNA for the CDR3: TGTGCCAGCAGCTTAGATTTGGGGGCACCAGCTACGCAGTATTTT. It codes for CASSLDLGAPATQYF.

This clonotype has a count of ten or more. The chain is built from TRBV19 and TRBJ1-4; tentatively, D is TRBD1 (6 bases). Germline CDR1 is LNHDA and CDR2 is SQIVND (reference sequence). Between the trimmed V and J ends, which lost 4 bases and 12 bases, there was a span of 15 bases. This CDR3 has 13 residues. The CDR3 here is CASSTGTILELFF. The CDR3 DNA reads TGTGCCAGTAGTACCGGGACAATATTAGAACTGTTTTTT. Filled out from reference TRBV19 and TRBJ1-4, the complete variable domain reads DGGITQSPKYLFRKEGQNVTLSCEQNLNHDAMYWYRQDPGQGLRLIYYSQIVNDFQKGDIAEGYSVSREKKESFPLTVTSAQKNPTAFYLCASSTGTILELFFGSGTQLSVL.

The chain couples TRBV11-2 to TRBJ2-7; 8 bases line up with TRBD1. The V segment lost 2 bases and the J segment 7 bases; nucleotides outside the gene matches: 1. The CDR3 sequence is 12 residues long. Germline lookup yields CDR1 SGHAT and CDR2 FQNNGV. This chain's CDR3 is CASSLNRGEQYF. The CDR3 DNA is TGTGCCAGCAGCTTAAACAGGGGGGAGCAGTACTTC.

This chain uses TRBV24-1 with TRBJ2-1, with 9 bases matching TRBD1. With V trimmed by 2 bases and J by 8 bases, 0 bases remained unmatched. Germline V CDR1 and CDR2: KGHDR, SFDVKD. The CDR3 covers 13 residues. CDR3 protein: CATSDWTGDEQFF. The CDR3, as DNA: TGTGCCACCAGTGATTGGACAGGGGATGAGCAGTTCTTC.